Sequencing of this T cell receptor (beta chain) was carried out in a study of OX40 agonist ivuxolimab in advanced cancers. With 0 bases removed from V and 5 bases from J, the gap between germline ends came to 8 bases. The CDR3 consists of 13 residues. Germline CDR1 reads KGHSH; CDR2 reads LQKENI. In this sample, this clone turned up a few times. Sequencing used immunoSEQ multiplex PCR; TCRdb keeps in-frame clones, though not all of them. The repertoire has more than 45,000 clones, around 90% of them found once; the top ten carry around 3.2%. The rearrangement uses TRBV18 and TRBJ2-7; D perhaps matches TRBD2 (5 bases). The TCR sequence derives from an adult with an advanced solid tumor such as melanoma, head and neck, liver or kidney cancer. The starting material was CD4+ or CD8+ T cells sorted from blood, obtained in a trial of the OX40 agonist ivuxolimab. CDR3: CASSPPSGNEQYF. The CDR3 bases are TGTGCCAGCTCACCACCATCCGGGAACGAGCAGTACTTC.